This is a list of T cell receptor beta chains from one sample in a study of beta chain features in type 1 diabetes. Data came from immunoSEQ multiplex PCR; TCRdb stores just in-frame clones and leaves some out. The table records about 450,000 clones, about 10% of them present only once. Source material: naive CD4+ T cells from blood. The receptors come from a woman in her late teens or twenties in good health. Both conserved end residues are trimmed from each CDR3.

>TRBV7-9
ASSPRGSSGNTIY
>TRBV28
ASRTSGLGQETQY
>TRBV7-8
ASSSHGQGDWRNTEAF
>TRBV4-2
ASSVGGNSPLH
>TRBV2
ASSPLSGRAGL
>TRBV6-1
ASSRDRFRDQPQH
>TRBV5-1
ASSLADSTYNEQF
>TRBV11-3
ASRSSGRGDNEQF
>TRBV9
ASSKRDSRQPQH
>TRBV29-1
SVDQDTDTQY
>TRBV5-4
ASSFRGTDTQY
>TRBV28
ASSFWSMVGTIFWPQH
>TRBV25-1
ASSRGGQGTEAF
>TRBV9
ASSVGSGDFSYNEQF
>TRBV29-1
SVADRAYEQY
>TRBV9
ASDNGNTEAF
>TRBV4-1
ASSQDPGLAGNEQY
>TRBV2
ARGGYEQY
>TRBV4-3
ASAHEGELF
>TRBV18
ASSPRAGEYEQY
>TRBV7-9
ASNLNQGPSTDTQY
>TRBV5-1
ASSRAANSYNEQF
>TRBV5-1
ASSRRQGRPETQY
>TRBV5-6
ASSHPTSPYGYT
>TRBV6-6
ASSYRETQY
>TRBV29-1
SVWTGGNEKLF
>TRBV7-2
ASSSKRVSTDTQY
>TRBV7-3
ASSQLAGVTDTQY
>TRBV7-8
ASSLQAGDTDTQY
>TRBV29-1
SVPRGGYDGYT
>TRBV7-2
ASSLYSTGGDTQY
>TRBV28
ASRLQETQY
>TRBV7-9
ASSSGGWARDTDTQY
>TRBV14
ASSQVPDTQY
>TRBV7-9
ASSPRSGGAVLGEQF
>TRBV30
AWSRRRPGTGELF